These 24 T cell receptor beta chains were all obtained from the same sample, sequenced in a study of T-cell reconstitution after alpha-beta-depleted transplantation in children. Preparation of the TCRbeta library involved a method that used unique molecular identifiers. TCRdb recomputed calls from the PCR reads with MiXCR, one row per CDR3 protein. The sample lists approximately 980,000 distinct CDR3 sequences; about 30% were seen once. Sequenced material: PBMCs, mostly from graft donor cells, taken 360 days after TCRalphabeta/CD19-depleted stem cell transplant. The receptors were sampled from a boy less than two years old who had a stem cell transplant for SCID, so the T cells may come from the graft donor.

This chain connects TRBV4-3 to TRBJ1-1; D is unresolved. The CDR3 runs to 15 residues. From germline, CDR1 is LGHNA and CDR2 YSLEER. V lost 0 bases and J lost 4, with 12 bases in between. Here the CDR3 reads CASSQDWPLATEAFF. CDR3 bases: TGCGCCAGCAGCCAAGATTGGCCCTTGGCCACTGAAGCTTTCTTT.

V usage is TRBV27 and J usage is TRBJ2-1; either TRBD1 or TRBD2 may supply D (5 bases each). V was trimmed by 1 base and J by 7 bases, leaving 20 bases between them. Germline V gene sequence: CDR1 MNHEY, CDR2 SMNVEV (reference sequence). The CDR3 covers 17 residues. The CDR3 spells CASSLLGPGTIGNEQFF. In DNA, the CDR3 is TGTGCCAGCAGTTTATTGGGCCCCGGGACCATAGGGAATGAGCAGTTCTTC.

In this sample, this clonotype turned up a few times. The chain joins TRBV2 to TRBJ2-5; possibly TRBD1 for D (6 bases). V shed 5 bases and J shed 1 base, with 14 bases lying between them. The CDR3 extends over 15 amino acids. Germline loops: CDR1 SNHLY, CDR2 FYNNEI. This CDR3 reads CASSPLTGFQETQYF. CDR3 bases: TGTGCCAGCAGTCCCTTGACAGGCTTCCAAGAGACCCAGTACTTC.

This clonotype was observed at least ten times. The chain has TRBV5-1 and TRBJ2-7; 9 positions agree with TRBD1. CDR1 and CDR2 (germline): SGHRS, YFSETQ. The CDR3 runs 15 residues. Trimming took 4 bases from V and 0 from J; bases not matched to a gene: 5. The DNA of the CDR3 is TGCGCCAGCAGCACCGGGACAGGGAGCTCCTACGAGCAGTACTTC. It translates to CASSTGTGSSYEQYF. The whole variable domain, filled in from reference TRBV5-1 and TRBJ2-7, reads KAGVTQTPRYLIKTRGQQVTLSCSPISGHRSVSWYQQTPGQGLQFLFEYFSETQRNKGNFPGRFSGRQFSNSRSEMNVSTLELGDSALYLCASSTGTGSSYEQYFGPGTRLTVT.

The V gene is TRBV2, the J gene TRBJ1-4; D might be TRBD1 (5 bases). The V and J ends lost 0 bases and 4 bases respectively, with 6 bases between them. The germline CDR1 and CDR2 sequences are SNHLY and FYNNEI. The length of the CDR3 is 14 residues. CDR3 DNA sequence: TGTGCCAGCAGTGAAGCGGGGGGTAATGAAAAACTGTTTTTT. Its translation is CASSEAGGNEKLFF.

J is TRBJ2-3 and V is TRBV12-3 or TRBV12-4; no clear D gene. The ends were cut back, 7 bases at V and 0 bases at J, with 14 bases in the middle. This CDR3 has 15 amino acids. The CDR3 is CASTSNGPSTDTQYF. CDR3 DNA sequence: TGTGCCAGCACCTCCAACGGACCTAGCACAGATACGCAGTATTTT.

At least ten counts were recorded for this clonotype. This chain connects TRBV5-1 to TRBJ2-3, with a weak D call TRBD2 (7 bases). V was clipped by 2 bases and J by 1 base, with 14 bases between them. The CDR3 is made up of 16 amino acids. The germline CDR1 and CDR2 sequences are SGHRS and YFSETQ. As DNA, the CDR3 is TGCGCCAGCAGCTTCGAAGCGGGACACCGCACAGATACGCAGTATTTT. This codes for CASSFEAGHRTDTQYF.

As DNA, the CDR3 is TGTGCCAGCAGCTTAGTTCTAGGGGGGGGAATCAATGAGCAGTTCTTC. Residues: CASSLVLGGGINEQFF. The chain employs TRBV7-2 and TRBJ2-1, with a weak D call TRBD2 (7 bases). This CDR3 has 16 residues. CDR1 and CDR2 (germline): SGHTA, FQGNSA. Between the trimmed V and J ends, which lost 1 base and 6 bases, there was a span of 16 bases.

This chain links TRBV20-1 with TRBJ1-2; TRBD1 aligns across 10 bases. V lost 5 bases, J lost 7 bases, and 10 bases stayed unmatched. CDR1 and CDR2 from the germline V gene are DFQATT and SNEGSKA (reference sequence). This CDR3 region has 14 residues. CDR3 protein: CSAAPGQGTGGYTF. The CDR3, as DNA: TGCAGTGCTGCACCGGGACAGGGGACGGGTGGCTACACCTTC.

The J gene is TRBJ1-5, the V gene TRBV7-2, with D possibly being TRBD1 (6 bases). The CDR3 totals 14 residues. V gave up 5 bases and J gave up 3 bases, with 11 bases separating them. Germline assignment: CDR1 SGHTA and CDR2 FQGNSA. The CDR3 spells CASSPDSFNQPQHF. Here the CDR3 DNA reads TGTGCCAGCAGCCCGGACAGTTTCAATCAGCCCCAGCATTTT.

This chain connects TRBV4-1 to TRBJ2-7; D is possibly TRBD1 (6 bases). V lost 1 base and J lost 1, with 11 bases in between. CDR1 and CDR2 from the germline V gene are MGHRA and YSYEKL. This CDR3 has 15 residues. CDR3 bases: TGCGCCAGCAGCCAAGTGGCCAGGGGTTCCTACGAGCAGTACTTC. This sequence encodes CASSQVARGSYEQYF.

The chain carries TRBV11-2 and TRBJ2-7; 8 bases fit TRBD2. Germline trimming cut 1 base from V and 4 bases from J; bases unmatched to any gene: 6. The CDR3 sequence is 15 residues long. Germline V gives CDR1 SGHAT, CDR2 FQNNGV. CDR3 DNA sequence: TGTGCCAGCAGCTTAGGGTTAGGACTAGCTTACGAGCAGTACTTC. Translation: CASSLGLGLAYEQYF.

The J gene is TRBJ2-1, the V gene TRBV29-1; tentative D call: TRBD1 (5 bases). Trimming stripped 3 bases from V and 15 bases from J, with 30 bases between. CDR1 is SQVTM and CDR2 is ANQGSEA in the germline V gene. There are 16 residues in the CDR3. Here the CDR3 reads CSVEVGARAFAATRFF. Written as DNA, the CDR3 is TGCAGCGTTGAGGTAGGCGCCAGGGCATTTGCCGCGACACGGTTCTTC.

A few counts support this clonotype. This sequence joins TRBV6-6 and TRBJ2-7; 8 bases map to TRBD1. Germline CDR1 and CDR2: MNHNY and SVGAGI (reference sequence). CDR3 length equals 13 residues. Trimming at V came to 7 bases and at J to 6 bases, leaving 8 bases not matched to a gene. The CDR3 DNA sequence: TGTGCCAGCACCCCGGACAGGGTAGGCGAGCAGTACTTC. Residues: CASTPDRVGEQYF.

The CDR3 spells CASSVGWGLGYEQYF. The CDR3 nucleotides are TGTGCCAGCAGCGTAGGTTGGGGGCTAGGCTACGAGCAGTACTTC. The V gene is TRBV9, the J gene TRBJ2-7; D might be TRBD1 (6 bases). Between the trimmed V and J ends, which lost 0 bases and 3 bases, there was a span of 13 bases. The CDR3 is 15 amino acids. Germline values: CDR1 SGDLS, CDR2 YYNGEE.

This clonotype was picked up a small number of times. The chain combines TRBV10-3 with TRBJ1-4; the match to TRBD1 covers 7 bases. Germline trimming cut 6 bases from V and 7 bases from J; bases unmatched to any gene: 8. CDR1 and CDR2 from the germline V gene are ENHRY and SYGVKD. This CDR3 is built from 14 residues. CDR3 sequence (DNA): TGTGCCATCAGCCAGGGGACAGAGGGTGAAAAACTGTTTTTT. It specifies CAISQGTEGEKLFF.

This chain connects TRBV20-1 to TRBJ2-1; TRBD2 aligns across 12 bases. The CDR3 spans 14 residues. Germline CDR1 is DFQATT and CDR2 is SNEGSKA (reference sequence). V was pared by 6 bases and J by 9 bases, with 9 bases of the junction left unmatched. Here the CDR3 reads CSAGLAGGPVEQFF. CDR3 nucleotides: TGCAGTGCAGGGCTAGCGGGGGGGCCCGTTGAGCAGTTCTTC.

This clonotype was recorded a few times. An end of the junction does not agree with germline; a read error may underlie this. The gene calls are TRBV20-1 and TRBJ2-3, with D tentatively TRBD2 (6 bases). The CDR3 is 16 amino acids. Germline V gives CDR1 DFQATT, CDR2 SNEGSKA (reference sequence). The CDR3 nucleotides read TGCAGGGCTAGCCCTACACTCGCGGGGATTACAGATACGCAGTATTTT. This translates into CRASPTLAGITDTQYF.

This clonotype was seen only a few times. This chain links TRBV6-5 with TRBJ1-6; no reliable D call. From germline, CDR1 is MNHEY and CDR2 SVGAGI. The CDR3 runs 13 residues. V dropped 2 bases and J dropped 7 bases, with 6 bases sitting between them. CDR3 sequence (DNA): TGTGCCAGCAGTTACAGGGAAAATTCACCCCTCCACTTT. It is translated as CASSYRENSPLHF.

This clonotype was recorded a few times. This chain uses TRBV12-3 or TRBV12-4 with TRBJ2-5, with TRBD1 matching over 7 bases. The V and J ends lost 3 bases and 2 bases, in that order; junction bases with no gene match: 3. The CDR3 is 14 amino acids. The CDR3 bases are TGTGCCAGCAGTTTTCTACAGGGGCAAGAGACCCAGTACTTC. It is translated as CASSFLQGQETQYF.

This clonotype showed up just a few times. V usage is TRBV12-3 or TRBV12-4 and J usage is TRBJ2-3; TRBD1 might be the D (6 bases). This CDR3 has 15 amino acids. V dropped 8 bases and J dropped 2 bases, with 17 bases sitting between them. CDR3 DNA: TGTGCCAGCGTAATAAATGGACAGAACACAGATACGCAGTATTTT. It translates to CASVINGQNTDTQYF.

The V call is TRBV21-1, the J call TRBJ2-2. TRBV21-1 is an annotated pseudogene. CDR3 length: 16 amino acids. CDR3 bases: TGTGCCAGCAGCAAAGCGCCAGAGGAGAACACCGGGGAGCTGTTTTTT. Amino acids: CASSKAPEENTGELFF.

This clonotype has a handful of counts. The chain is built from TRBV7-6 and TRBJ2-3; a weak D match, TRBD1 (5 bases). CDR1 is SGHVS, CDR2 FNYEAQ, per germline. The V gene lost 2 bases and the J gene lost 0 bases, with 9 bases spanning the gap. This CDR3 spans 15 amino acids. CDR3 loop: CASSLNGASTDTQYF. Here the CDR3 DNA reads TGTGCCAGCAGCTTAAATGGGGCCAGCACAGATACGCAGTATTTT. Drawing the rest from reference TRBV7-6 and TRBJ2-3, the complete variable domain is GAGVSQSPRYKVTKRGQDVALRCDPISGHVSLYWYRQALGQGPEFLTYFNYEAQQDKSGLPNDRFSAERPEGSISTLTIQRTEQRDSAMYRCASSLNGASTDTQYFGPGTRLTVL.

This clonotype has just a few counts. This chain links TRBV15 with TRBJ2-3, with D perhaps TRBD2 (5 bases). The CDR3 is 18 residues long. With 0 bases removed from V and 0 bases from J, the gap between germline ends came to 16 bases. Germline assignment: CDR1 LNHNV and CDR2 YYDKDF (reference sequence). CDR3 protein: CATSRDVASPPSTDTQYF. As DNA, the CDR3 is TGTGCCACCAGCAGAGATGTCGCTAGCCCCCCTAGCACAGATACGCAGTATTTT.